This TCR beta chain comes out of a study of blood T cells in healthy people across ages (dated by TCRdb to between 2014 and 2016). Describing the broader study: In model experiments, template switching captured about one uniquely barcoded TCR beta cDNA molecule for every two T cells. The study measured age-related changes in TCR beta repertoire diversity using deep sequencing normalized with unique cDNA molecular identifiers. Two additional independent replicas of 1 million unique cDNA reads from the same blood draw were analyzed for two donors (one aged 18 to 30 and one aged 80 or older). To avoid experimental bias, donors of different ages were distributed randomly across sequencing lanes. Four age groups were formed from the donors: young (average 16 years), middle-aged (around 40), aged (roughly 59) and long-lived (around 82).

The roughly 38 donors, aged about 6 to 100 years, were systemically healthy Caucasian individuals from Russia. Approximately 9 milliliters of peripheral blood were collected from each donor into EDTA-treated Vacutainer tubes. PBMCs were isolated by Ficoll-Paque density-gradient centrifugation, with at least 6 million obtained per sample. Total RNA, at least 6 micrograms per sample, was extracted from PBMCs with Trizol reagent. The percentages of naive CD45RAhigh/CD27high T cells were determined by flow cytometry on a PBMC aliquot from every donor. Points on this clonotype: Its recognized antigen is unknown. Base qualities are missing; no much larger clone stands one base away.

From cysteine to phenylalanine, the CDR3 is 16 amino acids long. The entry retains the CDR3 DNA only, 48 bases that are in frame from base 1. V has 4 bases trimmed and J has 4 bases trimmed; junction bases matching no gene number 9. Overall study outcomes, separate from this receptor: Because the CMV infection status of the donors was unknown, age-related changes in expanded clonotypes may potentially have been confounded. Observed TCR beta diversity per million T cells fell roughly linearly with age, and a significant reduction was already apparent by age around 44. Conclusive comparison of naive and antigen-experienced compartments was prevented by the profiling of bulk unsorted PBMCs. A strong correlation was found between observed TCR beta diversity and the percentage of naive T cells measured by flow cytometry. Compared with the aged group, the long-lived group had more naive CD4+ T cells, fewer expanded clones and increased TCR diversity, a pattern suggesting age selection. Estimates of total diversity from one million sequenced T cells were regarded as lower bounds and underestimates.

The library was obtained by 5' RACE. Sequencing instrument: Illumina HiSeq 2500. A second PCR of about 7 to 12 cycles was run with a J-beta primer mix and a sample-barcoded 5' primer. A template-switch 5' adaptor carrying 12 random nucleotides introduced a unique molecular identifier onto each TCR beta cDNA molecule. At least 3 million CDR3-containing paired-end reads were obtained from each sample. All of the RNA was converted into first-strand cDNA using the Mint cDNA synthesis kit, with a TRBC-specific oligonucleotide serving as the primer. Following uracil-DNA glycosylase treatment, all cDNA underwent a first 18-cycle PCR with the universal primers M1SS and BC2_uni_R. Concerning the study's data processing: Normalization of each sample was performed by random selection of 1 million high-quality reads, each carrying a distinct molecular identifier. Reads with shared molecular identifiers were discarded instead of being binned into consensus sequences. MiTCR, run with a Q25 quality threshold and the strictest error-elimination algorithm, handled CDR3 identification, clonotype clustering and error correction. Lower-bound total TCR beta diversity was estimated with a nonparametric unseen species model using Euler transformation. TCRdb redid the processing of the public reads, applying fastp at Q25 and MiXCR, and retained in-frame beta chains. CDR3 protein duplicates are merged, each entry listing the most common genes and DNA. V and J calls and clone size were set by TCRdb, not the authors. This sample gives 800,000 to 950,000 distinct CDR3 sequences in total; 45% to 50% of them show up just once. In total, the top ten clones hold roughly 13% of the sample.

Sequencing was performed on blood. This TCR was sampled from a man aged 25 to 45 in good health. The V and J segments used are TRBV12-3 or TRBV12-4 and TRBJ2-3, with 9 bases in between that match TRBD1. The DNA sequence reads TGTGCCAGCAGTTCGGCCGGGACAGGGTTGGCAGATACGCAGTATTTT. It encodes CASSSAGTGLADTQYF.